The 30 T cell receptor beta chains given below trace back to one sample, sequenced in a study of blood T cell repertoires in COVID-19. Assay: immunoSEQ multiplex PCR; the TCRdb copy retains only in-frame clones and omits some. The table includes 110,000 to 150,000 clones, 70% to 90% detected once. The specimen was PBMCs or T cells enriched from blood (not recorded which). The receptors were sampled from a woman aged 40 to 49 who had recovered from COVID-19.

This clone was observed a single time. This chain uses TRBV9 with TRBJ2-7; D unclear. Trimming left V 2 bases short and J 7 bases short, with 16 bases between. This CDR3 has 14 amino acids. The germline V gene encodes CDR1 SGDLS and CDR2 YYNGEE. The CDR3 protein is CASSVSGSPIEQYF. The CDR3 DNA reads as TGTGCCAGCAGCGTGTCAGGATCCCCTATAGAGCAGTACTTC.

The rearrangement joins TRBV9 to TRBJ1-6; 8 bases line up with TRBD1. CDR3 length: 17 amino acids. Per the germline V gene, CDR1 is SGDLS and CDR2 is YYNGEE. Trimming removed 5 bases from V and 6 bases from J; junction bases left unmatched: 13. The CDR3: CASRDESRTGPNSPLHF. The CDR3 DNA is TGTGCCAGCAGGGACGAGTCAAGGACAGGGCCTAATTCACCCCTCCACTTT.

The chain has TRBV25-1 and TRBJ2-1; 9 bases are shared with TRBD1. J lost 8 bases, V lost 4 bases, and 15 bases had no gene match. Germline-derived CDR1 and CDR2 are MGHDK and SYGVNS. The CDR3 totals 17 residues. The CDR3 region has the DNA TGTGCCAGCAGTGCGTCACAGGGGGCGACCCTATTCTATGAGCAGTTCTTC. Its translation is CASSASQGATLFYEQFF.

The chain couples TRBV5-5 to TRBJ1-1; TRBD1 agrees at 7 bases. CDR1 SGHKS and CDR2 YYEKEE come from the germline V gene (reference sequence). This CDR3 is built from 14 residues. V lost 2 bases and J lost 4; bases outside the gene matches: 5. The CDR3 sequence: CASSFLGTVTEAFF. In DNA form, the CDR3 reads TGTGCCAGCAGCTTTTTGGGGACAGTCACTGAAGCTTTCTTT.

The J gene is TRBJ1-4, the V gene TRBV9; 9 bases fit TRBD1. This CDR3 region has 15 residues. Unmatched junction bases numbered 10, after V lost 5 bases and J lost 8 bases. The germline V gene encodes CDR1 SGDLS and CDR2 YYNGEE. The CDR3 loop is CASRTGDRAGEKLFF. CDR3 DNA: TGTGCCAGCAGGACGGGGGACAGGGCTGGAGAAAAACTGTTTTTT. The whole variable domain, filled in from reference TRBV9 and TRBJ1-4, reads DSGVTQTPKHLITATGQRVTLRCSPRSGDLSVYWYQQSLDQGLQFLIQYYNGEERAKGNILERFSAQQFPDLHSELNLSSLELGDSALYFCASRTGDRAGEKLFFGSGTQLSVL.

The CDR3, as DNA: TGTGCCAGCAGCCCTAGGGTAGCGGGCGTCAATGAGCAGTTCTTC. Translated, it gives CASSPRVAGVNEQFF. The genes are TRBV7-3 and TRBJ2-1, with 7 nucleotides matching TRBD2. Germline assignment: CDR1 SGHTA and CDR2 FQGTGA. The V gene end was trimmed by 5 bases and the J gene end by 6 bases; junction bases not matched to a gene: 10. The CDR3 spans 15 residues.

The chain combines TRBV11-2 with TRBJ1-5; D unresolved. The CDR3 is 12 amino acids. Germline CDR1 reads SGHAT; CDR2 reads FQNNGV. V lost 6 bases and J lost 9, with 12 bases in between. This chain's CDR3 is CASSQVSGPQHF. CDR3 nucleotides: TGTGCCAGCAGTCAAGTTAGTGGGCCCCAGCATTTT. Full variable domain (missing parts from reference TRBV11-2 and TRBJ1-5): EAGVAQSPRYKIIEKRQSVAFWCNPISGHATLYWYQQILGQGPKLLIQFQNNGVVDDSQLPKDRFSAERLKGVDSTLKIQPAKLEDSAVYLCASSQVSGPQHFGDGTRLSIL.

This clone was seen a handful of times. This chain links TRBV30 with TRBJ2-7, with 9 nucleotides matching TRBD2. CDR3 length equals 13 residues. The junction had 1 base not matched to a gene; V was cut back by 4 bases and J by 0 bases. The germline V gene has CDR1 GTSNPN and CDR2 SVGIG (reference sequence). CDR3 sequence: CAWKRGASYEQYF. CDR3 bases: TGTGCCTGGAAGCGGGGGGCCTCCTACGAGCAGTACTTC.

The chain recombines TRBV5-1 with TRBJ2-1, with D perhaps TRBD2 (5 bases). V was cut by 3 bases and J by 4 bases, with 8 bases left in between. This CDR3 has 13 amino acids. The germline gives CDR1 SGHRS, CDR2 YFSETQ. CDR3 loop: CASSSTGYNEQFF. The CDR3 nucleotides are TGCGCCAGCAGCTCTACGGGGTACAATGAGCAGTTCTTC. The whole variable domain, remainder taken from reference TRBV5-1 and TRBJ2-1, is KAGVTQTPRYLIKTRGQQVTLSCSPISGHRSVSWYQQTPGQGLQFLFEYFSETQRNKGNFPGRFSGRQFSNSRSEMNVSTLELGDSALYLCASSSTGYNEQFFGPGTRLTVL.

This clone was seen ten or more times. The chain links TRBV7-9 to TRBJ1-1, with D perhaps TRBD1 (5 bases). Trimming took off 1 base at V and 0 bases at J, with 12 bases between the two ends. Germline lookup yields CDR1 SEHNR and CDR2 FQNEAQ (reference sequence). The CDR3 has 16 residues. The DNA for the CDR3 is TGTGCCAGCAGCTTAGACCCGGGGGGTATGAACACTGAAGCTTTCTTT. Translating gives CASSLDPGGMNTEAFF.

The rearrangement joins TRBV2 to TRBJ2-3, with D maybe TRBD2 (5 bases). Germline values: CDR1 SNHLY, CDR2 FYNNEI. V lost 10 bases to trimming and J lost 5 bases, with 10 bases between them. This CDR3 spans 11 amino acids. The CDR3 spells CATGGGDTQYF. The CDR3 DNA reads TGTGCCACAGGAGGTGGAGATACGCAGTATTTT.

Sample share makes this clone medium-sized. This chain connects TRBV6-5 to TRBJ2-7, with 8 bases identical to TRBD1. Trimming removed 4 bases from V and 2 bases from J; junction bases left unmatched: 10. Looked up from germline, CDR1 is MNHEY and CDR2 is SVGAGI. The CDR3 has 16 amino acids. The CDR3 nucleotides read TGTGCCAGCAGTTCGACCGGGACAGGAGGTACCTACGAGCAGTACTTC. Amino acid sequence: CASSSTGTGGTYEQYF.

In this sample, this clone turned up a few times. The chain joins TRBV29-1 to TRBJ2-5; D is possibly TRBD2 (5 bases). This CDR3 is built from 13 residues. The germline CDR1 and CDR2 sequences are SQVTM and ANQGSEA. Trimming shortened V by 2 bases and J by 4 bases, and 11 bases separated the two germline ends. The CDR3 DNA reads as TGCAGCGTTGAATCTAGCTGGGGAGAGACCCAGTACTTC. This encodes CSVESSWGETQYF.

V is TRBV3-1 (or the pseudogene TRBV3-2) and J is TRBJ2-6; 8 positions agree with TRBD1. The CDR3 is made up of 17 amino acids. Looked up from germline, CDR1 is LGHDT and CDR2 is YNNKEL (reference sequence). Losses at the gene ends were 4 bases for V and 2 bases for J; bases not matched to a gene: 7. The CDR3 DNA reads as TGTGCCAGCAGCCCAAGGACAGGGAATGCTGGGGCCAACGTCCTGACTTTC. It specifies CASSPRTGNAGANVLTF.

The J gene is TRBJ1-6, the V gene TRBV6-1; no definite D call. The germline V gene has CDR1 MNHNS and CDR2 SASEGT. Trimming took 1 base from V and 8 from J, leaving 15 bases between them. This CDR3 has 16 residues. CDR3 amino acids: CASSEGQPGSYSPLHF. Here the CDR3 DNA reads TGTGCCAGCAGTGAAGGCCAACCGGGATCCTATTCACCCCTCCACTTT.

The chain joins TRBV7-8 to TRBJ2-2; 8 bases align to TRBD2. The V gene's germline CDR1 is SGHVS and CDR2 FQNEAQ. The junction had 13 bases not matched to a gene; V was cut back by 7 bases and J by 0 bases. There are 18 residues in the CDR3. The CDR3 sequence is CASTQSLAGGPNTGELFF. For the CDR3, the DNA is TGTGCCAGCACCCAATCACTGGCGGGAGGCCCGAACACCGGGGAGCTGTTTTTT.

This clone was observed a few times. The chain recombines TRBV5-6 with TRBJ1-2; the D gene is possibly TRBD1 (6 bases). This CDR3 spans 15 amino acids. Germline V gene sequence: CDR1 SGHDT, CDR2 YYEEEE. The ends were cut back, 4 bases at V and 8 bases at J, with 21 bases in the middle. The CDR3 sequence is CASSADGGPTSGYTF. DNA for the CDR3: TGTGCCAGCAGCGCCGACGGGGGGCCCACTTCGGGCTACACCTTC.

The chain combines TRBV2 with TRBJ2-3; 10 bases align to TRBD1. This CDR3 has 14 amino acids. CDR1 and CDR2 from the germline V gene are SNHLY and FYNNEI. With 7 bases clipped from V and 5 bases from J, the junction kept 6 bases outside the gene matches. The CDR3 DNA reads as TGTGCCAGCAAACCGGGACAGGGGCGAGATACGCAGTATTTT. Translation: CASKPGQGRDTQYF. The full variable domain, its missing parts supplied by reference TRBV2 and TRBJ2-3, is EPEVTQTPSHQVTQMGQEVILRCVPISNHLYFYWYRQILGQKVEFLVSFYNNEISEKSEIFDDQFSVERPDGSNFTLKIRSTKLEDSAMYFCASKPGQGRDTQYFGPGTRLTVL.

The chain is built from TRBV5-5 and TRBJ1-5, with D unclear. The V and J ends lost 3 bases and 5 bases respectively, with 9 bases between them. Germline V gene lookup returns CDR1 SGHKS and CDR2 YYEKEE (reference sequence). CDR3 length equals 13 residues. CDR3 nucleotides: TGTGCCAGCAGCTCGGAGCCCGATCAGCCCCAGCATTTT. Its protein product is CASSSEPDQPQHF.

The chain combines TRBV5-1 with TRBJ2-2; TRBD2 agrees at 12 bases. With V trimmed by 4 bases and J by 6 bases, 7 bases remained unmatched. The germline CDR1 and CDR2 sequences are SGHRS and YFSETQ. This CDR3 is 16 amino acids long. The CDR3 DNA is TGCGCCAGCAGCCCGGGACTAGCGGGTCTGGCCGGGGAGCTGTTTTTT. Its protein is CASSPGLAGLAGELFF.

This chain joins TRBV30 and TRBJ1-1, with TRBD1 as a possible D gene (6 bases). V was trimmed by 3 bases and J by 1 base, leaving 9 bases between them. The CDR3 extends over 13 amino acids. CDR1 is GTSNPN and CDR2 is SVGIG in the germline V gene (reference sequence). Here the CDR3 reads CAWSRGANTEAFF. The CDR3 DNA reads TGTGCCTGGAGCCGGGGGGCGAACACTGAAGCTTTCTTT.

This clone was detected only once. This sequence joins TRBV3-1 (or the pseudogene TRBV3-2) and TRBJ1-1, with no clear D. CDR3 length equals 15 residues. Looked up from germline, CDR1 is LGHDT and CDR2 is YNNKEL (reference sequence). Between the trimmed V and J ends, which lost 0 bases and 1 base, there was a span of 9 bases. As DNA, the CDR3 is TGTGCCAGCAGCCAAGATCTAACGGGGAACACTGAAGCTTTCTTT. The encoded protein is CASSQDLTGNTEAFF.

The rearrangement links TRBV6-1 to TRBJ2-7, with TRBD2 identical over 13 bases. CDR1 is MNHNS and CDR2 is SASEGT in the germline V gene. This CDR3 is built from 14 residues. With V trimmed by 3 bases and J by 6 bases, 2 bases remained unmatched. CDR3: CASSEGLAGTEQYF. The CDR3 region has the DNA TGTGCCAGCAGTGAGGGACTAGCGGGGACCGAGCAGTACTTC.

The chain uses TRBV5-1 and TRBJ2-2, with D tentatively TRBD2 (6 bases). Trimming cost V 0 bases and J 1 base, with 16 bases left between them. This CDR3 contains 18 residues. The germline CDR1 and CDR2 sequences are SGHRS and YFSETQ. The CDR3 DNA is TGCGCCAGCAGCTTGGTATCAAGGCGGGAAGTGAACACCGGGGAGCTGTTTTTT. Its translation: CASSLVSRREVNTGELFF.

The chain recombines TRBV27 with TRBJ2-7, with 13 bases matching TRBD2. This CDR3 is 13 amino acids long. V shed 6 bases and J 6 bases; nucleotides not matched to a gene: 2. Germline CDR1 and CDR2: MNHEY and SMNVEV (reference sequence). This CDR3 is CASRGTSGTEQYF. The CDR3, as DNA: TGTGCCAGCAGGGGGACTAGCGGGACCGAGCAGTACTTC.

The chain uses TRBV18 and TRBJ1-5; D gene uncertain. The CDR3 sequence is 17 residues long. Germline V gene sequence: CDR1 KGHSH, CDR2 LQKENI. Trimming took 6 bases from V and 3 from J, leaving 21 bases between them. The CDR3 DNA is TGTGCCAGCTCCCACCAGGAACACAACCTAAACAATCAGCCCCAGCATTTT. Its protein product is CASSHQEHNLNNQPQHF.

This clone occurred a few times. The chain employs TRBV19 and TRBJ1-5, with a weak D call TRBD1 (5 bases). The CDR3 is made up of 13 amino acids. The germline gives CDR1 LNHDA, CDR2 SQIVND (reference sequence). Deletions cut 7 bases from V and 2 bases from J, with 9 bases between. The CDR3 loop is CASTRDRNQPQHF. CDR3 DNA: TGTGCCAGTACGCGGGACCGCAATCAGCCCCAGCATTTT.

The table lists this clone with a count of one. Here the CDR3 reads CASSLAVPSGRFPNEQFF. The CDR3 DNA sequence: TGTGCCAGCAGCTTAGCCGTGCCTAGCGGGAGATTCCCCAATGAGCAGTTCTTC. The J gene is TRBJ2-1, the V gene TRBV7-9; 10 bases match TRBD2. CDR1 is SEHNR and CDR2 is FQNEAQ in the germline V gene (reference sequence). Germline trimming cut 0 bases from V and 6 bases from J; bases unmatched to any gene: 11. CDR3 length equals 18 residues.

The chain links TRBV11-2 to TRBJ1-3; TRBD1 matches at 8 bases. This CDR3 has 15 amino acids. The germline V gene encodes CDR1 SGHAT and CDR2 FQNNGV. V shed 5 bases, J shed 0 bases, and the junction held 3 bases outside the gene matches. For the CDR3, the DNA is TGTGCCAGCAGCACGGGACAGGTCTCTGGAAACACCATATATTTT. Protein: CASSTGQVSGNTIYF. Full variable domain (remainder filled in from reference TRBV11-2 and TRBJ1-3): EAGVAQSPRYKIIEKRQSVAFWCNPISGHATLYWYQQILGQGPKLLIQFQNNGVVDDSQLPKDRFSAERLKGVDSTLKIQPAKLEDSAVYLCASSTGQVSGNTIYFGEGSWLTVV.

The chain links TRBV30 to TRBJ1-2; D unresolved. The CDR3 is 11 residues long. The germline V gene encodes CDR1 GTSNPN and CDR2 SVGIG (reference sequence). V dropped 3 bases and J dropped 8 bases, with 10 bases sitting between them. The CDR3 loop is CAWRAPRGYTF. In DNA, the CDR3 is TGTGCCTGGAGAGCCCCCAGGGGCTACACCTTC.